This T cell receptor beta chain was profiled in a study of cytomegalovirus exposure and HLA in healthy donors. The overall study: There were about 85 million unique TCRs (from HLA-typed donors) in an early data release. Study-wide points: Some V segments, TRBV6-2 and TRBV6-3 among them, were indistinguishable and were therefore excluded. An analysis was carried out at a later point. It showed that HLA-associated TCR beta chains were more clonally expanded than equally common non-associated chains. Sequencing likely produced, as an artifact, a cluster of highly shared sequence variants.

CDR3 length: 15 amino acids. With V trimmed by 0 bases and J by 8 bases, 4 bases remained unmatched. The germline CDR1 and CDR2 sequences are MGHRA and YSYEKL. Of note for this clone: No antigen is known for it.

13 Jbeta primers and 60 Vbeta primers were used for the PCR. This table comes from immunoSEQ multiplex PCR, and its TCRdb copy is limited to in-frame clones, with some not included. The sample includes fewer than 85,000 clones, around 76% of them seen just once. The TCR was taken from a male donor in good health and CMV-seropositive. Sequenced material: PBMCs. The V and J genes are TRBV4-1 and TRBJ2-2; 9 bases are shared with TRBD2. The CDR3: CASSQDPLAGGELFF. The CDR3 nucleotides read TGCGCCAGCAGCCAAGATCCGCTAGCGGGGGGGGAGCTGTTTTTT.